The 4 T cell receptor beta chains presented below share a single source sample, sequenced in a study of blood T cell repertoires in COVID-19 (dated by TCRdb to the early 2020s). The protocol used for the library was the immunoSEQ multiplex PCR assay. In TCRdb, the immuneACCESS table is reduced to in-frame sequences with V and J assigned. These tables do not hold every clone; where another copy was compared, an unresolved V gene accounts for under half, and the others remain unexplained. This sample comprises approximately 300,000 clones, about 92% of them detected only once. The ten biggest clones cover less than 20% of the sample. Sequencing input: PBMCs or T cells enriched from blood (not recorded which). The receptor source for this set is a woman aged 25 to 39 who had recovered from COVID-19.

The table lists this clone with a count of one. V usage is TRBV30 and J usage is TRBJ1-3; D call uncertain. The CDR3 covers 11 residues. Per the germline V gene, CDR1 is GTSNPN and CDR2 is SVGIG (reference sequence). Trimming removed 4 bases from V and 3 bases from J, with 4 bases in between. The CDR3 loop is CAWIIGNTIYF. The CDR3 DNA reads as TGTGCCTGGATAATTGGAAACACCATATATTTT.

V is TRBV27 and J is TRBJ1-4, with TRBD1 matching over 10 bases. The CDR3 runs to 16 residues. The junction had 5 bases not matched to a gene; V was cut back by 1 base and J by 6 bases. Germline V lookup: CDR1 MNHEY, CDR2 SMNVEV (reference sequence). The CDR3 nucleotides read TGTGCCAGCAGTTTATGGGCCGGGACAGGGGATGAAAAACTGTTTTTT. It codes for CASSLWAGTGDEKLFF.

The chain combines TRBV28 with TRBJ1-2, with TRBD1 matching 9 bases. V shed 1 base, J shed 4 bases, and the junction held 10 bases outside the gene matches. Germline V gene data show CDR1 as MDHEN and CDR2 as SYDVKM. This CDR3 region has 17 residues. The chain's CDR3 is CASSLFQKGQGSYGYTF. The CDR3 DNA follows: TGTGCCAGCAGTTTATTCCAAAAGGGACAGGGAAGCTATGGCTACACCTTC.

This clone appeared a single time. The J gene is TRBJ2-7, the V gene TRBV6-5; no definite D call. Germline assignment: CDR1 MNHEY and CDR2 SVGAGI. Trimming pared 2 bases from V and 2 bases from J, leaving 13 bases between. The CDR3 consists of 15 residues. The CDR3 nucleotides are TGTGCCAGCAGTTACGCGGCGGTTCCGACCTACGAGCAGTACTTC. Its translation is CASSYAAVPTYEQYF.